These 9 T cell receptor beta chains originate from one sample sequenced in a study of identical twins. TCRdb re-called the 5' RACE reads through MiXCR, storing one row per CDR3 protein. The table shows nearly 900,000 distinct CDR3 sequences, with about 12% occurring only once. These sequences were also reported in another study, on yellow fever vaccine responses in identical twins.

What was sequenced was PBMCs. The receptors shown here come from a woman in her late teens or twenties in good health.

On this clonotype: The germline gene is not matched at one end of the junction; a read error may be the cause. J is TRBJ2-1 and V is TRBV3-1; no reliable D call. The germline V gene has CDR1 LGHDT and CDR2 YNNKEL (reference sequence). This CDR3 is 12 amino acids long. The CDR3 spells CASSQGVLMSRF. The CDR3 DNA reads TGTGCCAGCAGCCAAGGTGTTCTGATGAGCCGCTTC.

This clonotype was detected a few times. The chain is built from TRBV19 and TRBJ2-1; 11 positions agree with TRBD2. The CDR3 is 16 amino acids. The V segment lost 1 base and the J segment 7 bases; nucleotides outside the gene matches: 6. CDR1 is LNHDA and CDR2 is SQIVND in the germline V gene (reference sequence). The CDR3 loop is CASSIGLAGGKNEQFF. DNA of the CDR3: TGTGCCAGTAGTATAGGGCTAGCGGGAGGTAAGAATGAGCAGTTCTTC.

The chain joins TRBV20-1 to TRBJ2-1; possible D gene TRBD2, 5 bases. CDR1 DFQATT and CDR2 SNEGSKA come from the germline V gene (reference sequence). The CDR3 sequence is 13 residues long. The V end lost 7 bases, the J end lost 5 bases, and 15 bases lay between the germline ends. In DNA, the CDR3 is TGCAGTGTCGAGGGATCCTACCACAATGAGCAGTTCTTC. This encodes CSVEGSYHNEQFF.

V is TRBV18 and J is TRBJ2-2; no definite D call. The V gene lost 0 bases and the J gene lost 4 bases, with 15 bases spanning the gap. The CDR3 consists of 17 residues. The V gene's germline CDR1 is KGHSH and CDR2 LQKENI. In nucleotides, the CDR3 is TGTGCCAGCTCACCACCATCAAGGGCCCTAGGCACCGGGGAGCTGTTTTTT. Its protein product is CASSPPSRALGTGELFF. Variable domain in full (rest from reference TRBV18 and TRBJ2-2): NAGVMQNPRHLVRRRGQEARLRCSPMKGHSHVYWYRQLPEEGLKFMVYLQKENIIDESGMPKERFSAEFPKEGPSILRIQQVVRGDSAAYFCASSPPSRALGTGELFFGEGSRLTVL.

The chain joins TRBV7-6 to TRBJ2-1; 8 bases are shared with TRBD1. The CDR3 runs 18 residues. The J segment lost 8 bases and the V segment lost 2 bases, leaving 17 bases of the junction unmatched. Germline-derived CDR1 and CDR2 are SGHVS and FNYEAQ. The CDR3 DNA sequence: TGTGCCAGCAGCTTACCTCCTAAGTCCCCGGACAGGGACCATGAGCAGTTCTTC. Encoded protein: CASSLPPKSPDRDHEQFF.

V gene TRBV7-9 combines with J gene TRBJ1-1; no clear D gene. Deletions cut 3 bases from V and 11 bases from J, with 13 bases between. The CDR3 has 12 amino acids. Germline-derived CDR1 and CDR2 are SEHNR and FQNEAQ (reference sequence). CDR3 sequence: CASSFLPEAAFF. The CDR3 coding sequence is TGTGCCAGCAGCTTTTTGCCGGAGGCGGCTTTCTTT.

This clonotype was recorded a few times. The CDR3 protein is CASKRDRYNEQFF. The CDR3, as DNA: TGTGCCAGCAAACGGGACCGCTACAATGAGCAGTTCTTC. V and J are TRBV28 and TRBJ2-1; either TRBD1 or TRBD2 may supply D (5 bases each). V dropped 7 bases and J dropped 3 bases, with 10 bases sitting between them. CDR1 MDHEN and CDR2 SYDVKM come from the germline V gene. The CDR3 consists of 13 residues.

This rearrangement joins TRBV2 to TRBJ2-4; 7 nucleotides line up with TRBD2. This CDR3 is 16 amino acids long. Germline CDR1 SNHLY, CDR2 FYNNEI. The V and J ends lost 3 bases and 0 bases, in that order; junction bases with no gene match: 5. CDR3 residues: CASSDRVAGAKNIQYF. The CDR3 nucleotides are TGTGCCAGCAGTGATCGGGTAGCGGGAGCCAAAAACATTCAGTACTTC.

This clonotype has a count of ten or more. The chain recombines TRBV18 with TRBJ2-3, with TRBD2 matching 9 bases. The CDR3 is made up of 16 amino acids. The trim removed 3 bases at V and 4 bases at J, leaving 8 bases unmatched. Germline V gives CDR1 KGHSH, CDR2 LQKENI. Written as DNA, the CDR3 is TGTGCCAGCTCACCTGACCAGACTAGCGGAGCAGATACGCAGTATTTT. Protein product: CASSPDQTSGADTQYF.